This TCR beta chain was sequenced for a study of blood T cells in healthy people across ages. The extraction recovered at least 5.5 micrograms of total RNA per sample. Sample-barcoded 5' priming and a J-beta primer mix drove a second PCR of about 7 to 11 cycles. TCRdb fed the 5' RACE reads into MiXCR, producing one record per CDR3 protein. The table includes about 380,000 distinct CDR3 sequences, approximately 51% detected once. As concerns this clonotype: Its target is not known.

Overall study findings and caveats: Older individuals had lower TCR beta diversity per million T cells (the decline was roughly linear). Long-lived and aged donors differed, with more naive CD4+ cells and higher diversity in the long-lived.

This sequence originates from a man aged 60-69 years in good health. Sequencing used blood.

CDR3: CASSQDWYSGGTDNEQFF. The CDR3 nucleotides are TGTGCCAGCAGCCAAGATTGGTATAGCGGGGGGACTGACAATGAGCAGTTCTTC. The chain couples TRBV4-2 to TRBJ2-1; 10 bases align to TRBD2. The V gene end was trimmed by 0 bases and the J gene end by 5 bases; junction bases not matched to a gene: 10. This CDR3 is built from 18 residues. Germline V gene sequence: CDR1 LGHNA, CDR2 YNFKEQ.